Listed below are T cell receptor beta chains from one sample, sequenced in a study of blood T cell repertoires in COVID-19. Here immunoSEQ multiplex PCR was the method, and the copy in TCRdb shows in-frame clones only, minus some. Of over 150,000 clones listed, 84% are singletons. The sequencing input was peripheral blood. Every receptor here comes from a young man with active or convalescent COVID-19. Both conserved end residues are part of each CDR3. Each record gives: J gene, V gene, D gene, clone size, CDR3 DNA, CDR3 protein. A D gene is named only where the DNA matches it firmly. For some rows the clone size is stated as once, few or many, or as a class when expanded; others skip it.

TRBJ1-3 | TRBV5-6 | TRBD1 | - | TGTGCCAGCAGCTTCGCGACAGGGGACACCATATATTTT | CASSFATGDTIYF
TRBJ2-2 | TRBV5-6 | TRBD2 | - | TGTGCCAGCAGCTTGATTGGCGGGGGGGAGGAGCTGTTTTTT | CASSLIGGGEELFF
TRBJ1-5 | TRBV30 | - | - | TGTGCCTGGAGTGTCAACGGGACAAGATTTACTAGCAATCAGCCCCAGCATTTT | CAWSVNGTRFTSNQPQHF
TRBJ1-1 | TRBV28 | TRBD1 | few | TGTGCCAGCAGCACGCAGGGGGCAGGTAGGACTGAAGCTTTCTTT | CASSTQGAGRTEAFF
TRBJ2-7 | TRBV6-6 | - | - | TGTGCCAGCAGTTACACTGGACAAGGCCTCTCCTACGAGCAGTACTTC | CASSYTGQGLSYEQYF
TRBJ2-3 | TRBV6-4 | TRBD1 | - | TGTGCCAGCGGGACAGGGAGGTCGGCTACGCAGTATTTT | CASGTGRSATQYF
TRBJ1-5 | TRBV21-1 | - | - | TGTGCCAGCAGCAAAGGGGGACTAAATCATCAGCCCCAGCATTTT | CASSKGGLNHQPQHF
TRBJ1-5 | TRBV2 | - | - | TGTGCCAGCAGTGAAACGGGGATCGAGTTTAATCAGCCCCAGCATTTT | CASSETGIEFNQPQHF
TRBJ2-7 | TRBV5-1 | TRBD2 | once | TGCGCCAGCAGCGCGGGGACTAGCGGACTCTACGAGCAGTACTTC | CASSAGTSGLYEQYF
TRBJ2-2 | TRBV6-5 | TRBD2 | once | TGTGCCACCCGGGGGGGCCTGGACACCGGGGAGCTGTTTTTT | CATRGGLDTGELFF
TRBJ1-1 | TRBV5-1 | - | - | TGCGCCAGCAGCTTGGACCCCCGGGGGAACACTGAAGCTTTCTTT | CASSLDPRGNTEAFF
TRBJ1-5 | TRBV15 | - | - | TGTGCCACCAGCAGAGATCTCGGGTTCGGACAGCCCCAGCATTTT | CATSRDLGFGQPQHF
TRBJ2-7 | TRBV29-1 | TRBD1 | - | TGCAGCGTGCGACAGGGCTCCTACGAGCAGTACTTC | CSVRQGSYEQYF
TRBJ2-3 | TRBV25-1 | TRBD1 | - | TGTGCCAGCAGTGAATCCCGGACAGGAGGACTTGTGGATACGCAGTATTTT | CASSESRTGGLVDTQYF
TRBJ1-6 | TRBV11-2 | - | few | TGTGCCAGCAGCTTGGAAAGGGGCGCCTATAATTCACCCCTCCACTTT | CASSLERGAYNSPLHF
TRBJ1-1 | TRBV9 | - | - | TGTGCCAGCAGCGTTTTTGCGGGGGGCAGGACTGAAGCTTTCTTT | CASSVFAGGRTEAFF
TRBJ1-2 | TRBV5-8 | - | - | TGTGCCAGCAGCTTGGATCGAAGGGGTCTCATCTTC | CASSLDRRGLIF
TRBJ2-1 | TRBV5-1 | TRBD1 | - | TGCGCCAGCAGATCTCGACAGGGACGCTCCTACAATGAGCAGTTCTTC | CASRSRQGRSYNEQFF
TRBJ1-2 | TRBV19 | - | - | TGTGCCAGTAGTATAGCTGGACACCCCAGCTATGGCTACACCTTC | CASSIAGHPSYGYTF
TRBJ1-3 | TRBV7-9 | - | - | TGTGCCAGCAGCTTAGCGTCACAGGGAGCTGGAAACACCATATATTTT | CASSLASQGAGNTIYF
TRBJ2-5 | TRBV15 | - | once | TGTGCCACCCGGGAGTATGCATGGGAGACCCAGTACTTC | CATREYAWETQYF
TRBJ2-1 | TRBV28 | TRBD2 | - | TGTGCCAGCAGTTTGCCCGGGACTAGCGGGCCCTACAATGAGCAGTTCTTC | CASSLPGTSGPYNEQFF
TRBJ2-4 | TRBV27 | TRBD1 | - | TGTGCCAGCAGCCCGGGGAGGGGACAGGGTTTAGCCAAAAACATTCAGTACTTC | CASSPGRGQGLAKNIQYF
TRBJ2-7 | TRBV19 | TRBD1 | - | TGTGCCAGTAGTGAGGGACAGGGGCCCAGGACCTACGAGCAGTACTTC | CASSEGQGPRTYEQYF
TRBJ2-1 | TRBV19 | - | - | TGTGCCAGTAGTTCAAAGGGGCCGTACAATGAGCAGTTCTTC | CASSSKGPYNEQFF